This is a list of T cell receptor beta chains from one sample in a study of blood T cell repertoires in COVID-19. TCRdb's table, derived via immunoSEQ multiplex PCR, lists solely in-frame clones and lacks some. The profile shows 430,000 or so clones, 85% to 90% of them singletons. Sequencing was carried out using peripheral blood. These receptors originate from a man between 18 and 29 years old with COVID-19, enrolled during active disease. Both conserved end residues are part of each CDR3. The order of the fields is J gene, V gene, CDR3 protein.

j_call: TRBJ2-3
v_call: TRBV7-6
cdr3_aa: CASSLEGDTQYF

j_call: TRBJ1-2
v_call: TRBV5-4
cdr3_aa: CASSSGGAGGYTF

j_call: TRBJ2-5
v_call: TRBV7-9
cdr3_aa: CASSFTRGQETQYF

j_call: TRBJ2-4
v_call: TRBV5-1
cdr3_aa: CASSWEGKNIQYF

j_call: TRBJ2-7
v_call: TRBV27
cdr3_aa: CASAGRAGGFYEQYF

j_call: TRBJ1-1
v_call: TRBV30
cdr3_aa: CAWSEGRGHTEAFF

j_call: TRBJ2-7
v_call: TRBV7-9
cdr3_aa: CASSPMRGEQYF

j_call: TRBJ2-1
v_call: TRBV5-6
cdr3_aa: CASSFVANEQFF

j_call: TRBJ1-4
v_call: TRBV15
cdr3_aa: CATSSSRGWETNEKLFF

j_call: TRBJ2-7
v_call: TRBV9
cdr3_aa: CASSVLLTDWPGKDEQYF

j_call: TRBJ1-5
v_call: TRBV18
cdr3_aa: CASSPGETSNQPQHF

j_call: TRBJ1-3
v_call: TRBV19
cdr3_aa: CASSPIFGTDSGNTIYF

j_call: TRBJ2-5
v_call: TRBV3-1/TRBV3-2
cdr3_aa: CASSSQRDLGQETQYF

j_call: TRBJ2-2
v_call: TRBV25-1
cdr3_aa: CASSEVHRNTGELFF

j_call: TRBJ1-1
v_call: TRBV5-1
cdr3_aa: CASSIGRPAIREAFF

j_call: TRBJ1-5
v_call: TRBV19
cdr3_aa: CASSNVAGRNQPQHF

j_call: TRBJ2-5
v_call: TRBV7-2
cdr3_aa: CASSLPGRGGETQYF

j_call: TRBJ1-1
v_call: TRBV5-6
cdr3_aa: CASSPDRDTEAFF

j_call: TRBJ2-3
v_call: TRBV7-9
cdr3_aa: CASSLAIGGADTQYF

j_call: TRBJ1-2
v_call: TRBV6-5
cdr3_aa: CASSRYRNPSGYTF

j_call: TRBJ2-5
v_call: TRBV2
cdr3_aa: CASRGLAAQETQYF

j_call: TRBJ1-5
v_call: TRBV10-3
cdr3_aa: CAISAEGGNQPQHF

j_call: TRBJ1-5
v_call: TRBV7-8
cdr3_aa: CASSPGAWGNQPQHF

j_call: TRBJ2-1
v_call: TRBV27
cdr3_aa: CASSSIAGGSYNEQFF

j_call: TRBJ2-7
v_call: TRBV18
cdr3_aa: CASSSGDRATNEQYF

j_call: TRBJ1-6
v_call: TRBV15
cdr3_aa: CATSRGGGNSPLHF